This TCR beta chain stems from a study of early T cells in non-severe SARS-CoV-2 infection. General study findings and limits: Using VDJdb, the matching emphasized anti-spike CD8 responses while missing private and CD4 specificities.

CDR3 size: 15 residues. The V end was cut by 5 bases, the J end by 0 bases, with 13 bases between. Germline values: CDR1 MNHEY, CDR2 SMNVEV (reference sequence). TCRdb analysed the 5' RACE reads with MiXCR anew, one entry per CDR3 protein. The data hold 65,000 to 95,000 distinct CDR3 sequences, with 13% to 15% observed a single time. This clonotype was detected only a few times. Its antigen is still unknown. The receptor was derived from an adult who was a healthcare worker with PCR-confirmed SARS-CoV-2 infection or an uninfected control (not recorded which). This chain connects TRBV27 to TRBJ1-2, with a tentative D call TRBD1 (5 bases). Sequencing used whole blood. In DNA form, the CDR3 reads TGTGCCAGCAGTCCTTCTCCAGGGACTAACTATGGCTACACCTTC. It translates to CASSPSPGTNYGYTF.